This is a list of T cell receptor beta chains from one sample in a study of T-cell reconstitution after alpha-beta-depleted transplantation in children. Via MiXCR, TCRdb re-called the PCR reads, giving one row per CDR3 protein. The sample has hundreds of thousands of distinct CDR3 sequences, 16% seen once. Sequenced material: PBMCs from the stem cell graft donor, taken from the stem cell graft. These receptors all come from a human donor who donated a stem cell graft to a child with acute myeloid leukemia. Both conserved end residues are part of each CDR3. The D gene is left open where the match is weak. A clone size is listed for some rows: how often the clone was seen (once, few, many), or a class if it is expanded.

size: many
J: TRBJ2-3
V: TRBV20-1
D: NA
CDR3: CSAPSRGGADTQYF
DNA: TGCAGTGCGCCCTCTAGGGGGGGGGCAGATACGCAGTATTTT

size: few
J: TRBJ2-1
V: TRBV9
D: TRBD2
CDR3: CASSGSGSSYNEQFF
DNA: TGTGCCAGCAGCGGAAGCGGGAGCTCCTACAATGAGCAGTTCTTC

size: many
J: TRBJ2-5
V: TRBV20-1
D: TRBD2
CDR3: CSASLALSGGETQYF
DNA: TGCAGTGCTAGTCTGGCCTTGAGCGGGGGGGAGACCCAGTACTTC

size: NA
J: TRBJ2-1
V: TRBV7-9
D: NA
CDR3: CASSPRSLGSNEQFF
DNA: TGTGCCAGCAGCCCCCGGAGCCTAGGGAGCAATGAGCAGTTCTTC

size: many
J: TRBJ1-1
V: TRBV5-5
D: NA
CDR3: CASSYKEGWTEAFF
DNA: TGTGCCAGCAGCTATAAAGAGGGTTGGACTGAAGCTTTCTTT

size: many
J: TRBJ2-1
V: TRBV20-1
D: TRBD2
CDR3: CSALAGASNEQFF
DNA: TGCAGTGCTCTAGCGGGGGCCTCCAATGAGCAGTTCTTC

size: NA
J: TRBJ2-4
V: TRBV5-1
D: TRBD1
CDR3: CASSLTGGAKNIQYF
DNA: TGCGCCAGCAGCTTGACAGGGGGTGCCAAAAACATTCAGTACTTC

size: NA
J: TRBJ1-5
V: TRBV7-9
D: TRBD1
CDR3: CASSPATGGNQPQHF
DNA: TGTGCCAGCAGCCCGGCCACAGGGGGCAATCAGCCCCAGCATTTT

size: few
J: TRBJ1-1
V: TRBV28
D: NA
CDR3: CASFETDEAFF
DNA: TGTGCCAGCTTTGAGACAGATGAAGCTTTCTTT

size: NA
J: TRBJ2-3
V: TRBV12-3/TRBV12-4
D: TRBD2
CDR3: CASSPTGFRLAGEDTQYF
DNA: TGTGCCAGCAGTCCCACAGGGTTTCGGCTAGCGGGGGAGGATACGCAGTATTTT

size: many
J: TRBJ1-1
V: TRBV29-1
D: NA
CDR3: CSVTQVLNTEAFF
DNA: TGCAGCGTTACCCAGGTCCTGAACACTGAAGCTTTCTTT

size: NA
J: TRBJ1-5
V: TRBV20-1
D: TRBD1
CDR3: CSARGTGRFGNQPQHF
DNA: TGCAGTGCTAGAGGGACAGGGCGCTTCGGTAATCAGCCCCAGCATTTT

size: many
J: TRBJ2-3
V: TRBV20-1
D: TRBD2
CDR3: CSARDLAVSTDTQYF
DNA: TGCAGTGCTAGAGATCTAGCGGTTTCCACAGATACGCAGTATTTT

size: many
J: TRBJ2-2
V: TRBV5-1
D: NA
CDR3: CASSSGTPNTGELFF
DNA: TGCGCCAGCAGCTCCGGGACACCGAACACCGGGGAGCTGTTTTTT

size: few
J: TRBJ2-1
V: TRBV25-1
D: TRBD1
CDR3: CASSDVGTGEFF
DNA: TGTGCCAGCAGTGATGTCGGGACAGGGGAGTTCTTC

size: many
J: TRBJ1-1
V: TRBV7-6
D: TRBD1
CDR3: CASSPWTGPEAFF
DNA: TGTGCCAGCAGCCCGTGGACAGGGCCTGAAGCTTTCTTT

size: many
J: TRBJ1-2
V: TRBV12-3/TRBV12-4
D: NA
CDR3: CASSFPGRDYGYTF
DNA: TGTGCCAGCAGTTTTCCAGGGAGGGACTATGGCTACACCTTC

size: NA
J: TRBJ1-1
V: TRBV12-3/TRBV12-4
D: NA
CDR3: CASTHGWNTEAFF
DNA: TGTGCCAGCACCCATGGCTGGAACACTGAAGCTTTCTTT

size: many
J: TRBJ2-5
V: TRBV20-1
D: NA
CDR3: CSARGSYLETQYF
DNA: TGCAGTGCTAGAGGGTCGTATCTGGAGACCCAGTACTTC

size: many
J: TRBJ2-5
V: TRBV15
D: TRBD1
CDR3: CATREGQGSGETQYF
DNA: TGTGCCACCAGAGAGGGACAGGGGTCGGGAGAGACCCAGTACTTC

size: NA
J: TRBJ1-2
V: TRBV25-1
D: NA
CDR3: CASSGQGLGVYGYTF
DNA: TGTGCCAGCAGTGGTCAGGGACTGGGGGTCTATGGCTACACCTTC

size: NA
J: TRBJ2-1
V: TRBV27
D: NA
CDR3: CASSFRATTRSYNEQFF
DNA: TGTGCCAGCAGTTTTCGGGCAACCACCCGCTCCTACAATGAGCAGTTCTTC

size: NA
J: TRBJ2-5
V: TRBV12-3/TRBV12-4
D: TRBD1
CDR3: CASSQTGWETQYF
DNA: TGTGCCAGCAGTCAGACAGGGTGGGAGACCCAGTACTTC

size: few
J: TRBJ2-1
V: TRBV7-2
D: NA
CDR3: CASTTGGRGEQFF
DNA: TGTGCCAGCACGACGGGGGGCCGGGGTGAGCAGTTCTTC

size: NA
J: TRBJ2-1
V: TRBV7-9
D: NA
CDR3: CASSRATGRVFDEQFF
DNA: TGTGCCAGCAGCCGAGCTACAGGGAGGGTATTCGATGAGCAGTTCTTC

size: NA
J: TRBJ1-2
V: TRBV6-5
D: NA
CDR3: CASSYPTESATQNYGYTF
DNA: TGTGCCAGCAGTTACCCCACGGAGTCAGCTACTCAGAACTATGGCTACACCTTC

size: few
J: TRBJ2-5
V: TRBV7-9
D: NA
CDR3: CASSDWAGPQETQYF
DNA: TGTGCCAGCAGCGATTGGGCAGGCCCCCAAGAGACCCAGTACTTC

size: few
J: TRBJ2-3
V: TRBV29-1
D: NA
CDR3: CSVRAGPTDTQYF
DNA: TGCAGCGTTCGGGCAGGGCCCACAGATACGCAGTATTTT

size: few
J: TRBJ1-6
V: TRBV12-3/TRBV12-4
D: NA
CDR3: CASSLAQEASPLHF
DNA: TGTGCCAGCAGTTTAGCCCAGGAGGCTTCACCCCTCCACTTT

size: many
J: TRBJ2-2
V: TRBV6-2/TRBV6-3
D: NA
CDR3: CASSYPRTELNTGELFF
DNA: TGTGCCAGCAGTTACCCCCGAACAGAACTAAACACCGGGGAGCTGTTTTTT

size: NA
J: TRBJ1-3
V: TRBV7-9
D: NA
CDR3: CASSVKGGPGNTIYF
DNA: TGTGCCAGCAGCGTGAAAGGGGGGCCTGGAAACACCATATATTTT

size: many
J: TRBJ1-1
V: TRBV7-2
D: NA
CDR3: CASSLGWSGTEAFF
DNA: TGTGCCAGCAGCTTAGGGTGGAGCGGCACTGAAGCTTTCTTT

size: many
J: TRBJ1-1
V: TRBV30
D: NA
CDR3: CAWIGSKGSYGAFF
DNA: TGTGCCTGGATCGGATCCAAGGGGTCATACGGAGCTTTCTTT

size: many
J: TRBJ1-1
V: TRBV6-5
D: NA
CDR3: CASSYEEGNTEAFF
DNA: TGTGCCAGCAGTTACGAGGAAGGGAACACTGAAGCTTTCTTT

size: many
J: TRBJ2-1
V: TRBV7-6
D: TRBD1
CDR3: CASSAGQGEYNEQFF
DNA: TGTGCCAGCAGCGCAGGACAGGGGGAGTACAATGAGCAGTTCTTC